These 14 T cell receptor beta chains came from one sample sequenced in a study of lymphopenia after photon versus proton radiotherapy. Sequencing was performed with immunoSEQ multiplex PCR; in TCRdb, only in-frame clones are kept and a portion is missing. This table holds 25,000 to 30,000 clones, around nine tenths found once. The specimen comprised peripheral blood, sampled from a patient treated with proton-based radiotherapy. These receptors originate from a woman aged 55-70 years with cholangiocarcinoma. Some clones in this sample may be carry-over from other donors' samples.

The table lists this clone with a count of one. A much bigger clone sits one base away, suggesting this may be a read error. The rearrangement uses TRBV11-3 and TRBJ1-3; perhaps TRBD1 as D (5 bases). Germline lookup yields CDR1 SGHNT and CDR2 YENEEA. V was pared by 1 base and J by 1 base, with 5 bases between. The CDR3 sequence is 14 residues long. The CDR3 nucleotides are TGTGCCAGCAGCTTAGGACAGTCTGGAAACACCATATATTTT. Amino acids: CASSLGQSGNTIYF.

The chain uses TRBV7-9 and TRBJ1-3; no firm D call. This CDR3 spans 13 amino acids. V was cut by 5 bases and J by 8 bases, with 13 bases left in between. Germline values: CDR1 SEHNR, CDR2 FQNEAQ (reference sequence). The CDR3 nucleotides are TGTGCCAGCAGCCCCTACCGGGAGGACACCATATATTTT. Translated: CASSPYREDTIYF. Full variable domain (outside the CDR3, taken from reference TRBV7-9 and TRBJ1-3): DTGVSQNPRHKITKRGQNVTFRCDPISEHNRLYWYRQTLGQGPEFLTYFQNEAQLEKSRLLSDRFSAERPKGSFSTLEIQRTEQGDSAMYLCASSPYREDTIYFGEGSWLTVV.

V usage is TRBV5-1 and J usage is TRBJ2-1; D remains ambiguous. The CDR3 totals 16 residues. Trimming pared 0 bases from V and 0 bases from J, leaving 10 bases between. Germline assignment: CDR1 SGHRS and CDR2 YFSETQ. CDR3 nucleotide sequence: TGCGCCAGCAGCTTGGCCCTTATGGGCTCCTACAATGAGCAGTTCTTC. Amino acids: CASSLALMGSYNEQFF. Filled out from reference TRBV5-1 and TRBJ2-1, the complete variable domain reads KAGVTQTPRYLIKTRGQQVTLSCSPISGHRSVSWYQQTPGQGLQFLFEYFSETQRNKGNFPGRFSGRQFSNSRSEMNVSTLELGDSALYLCASSLALMGSYNEQFFGPGTRLTVL.

The chain is built from TRBV6-5 and TRBJ2-3; the D is unclear. Germline CDR1 is MNHEY and CDR2 is SVGAGI. The CDR3 has 15 residues. Trimming took off 2 bases at V and 0 bases at J, with 9 bases between the two ends. The CDR3 loop reads CASSYRPASTDTQYF. CDR3 in DNA: TGTGCCAGCAGTTACCGTCCTGCTAGCACAGATACGCAGTATTTT.

The chain couples TRBV14 to TRBJ1-1; 7 positions match TRBD1. This CDR3 has 15 residues. Germline V gene lookup returns CDR1 SGHDN and CDR2 FVKESK. Trimming cost V 1 base and J 0 bases; bases outside gene matches: 2. The CDR3 reads CASSQGQGLNTEAFF. For the CDR3, the DNA is TGTGCCAGCAGCCAAGGACAGGGCTTGAACACTGAAGCTTTCTTT.

The chain uses TRBV7-3 and TRBJ1-1, with D possibly matching TRBD1 (5 bases). The CDR3 is made up of 12 amino acids. Trimming removed 5 bases from V and 8 bases from J, with 12 bases in between. Per the germline V gene, CDR1 is SGHTA and CDR2 is FQGTGA. In nucleotides, the CDR3 is TGTGCCAGCAGCGGACACAGCGTGGAAGCTTTCTTT. This encodes CASSGHSVEAFF.

This chain uses TRBV27 with TRBJ2-5, with 11 bases lining up with TRBD2. Trimming cost V 2 bases and J 5 bases; bases outside gene matches: 22. CDR1 is MNHEY and CDR2 is SMNVEV in the germline V gene (reference sequence). The CDR3 totals 21 residues. The chain's CDR3 is CASSLRATSGSVEGLWETQYF. The CDR3 DNA sequence: TGTGCCAGCAGTTTAAGGGCCACTAGCGGGAGTGTGGAGGGTCTTTGGGAGACCCAGTACTTC.

The chain joins TRBV7-2 to TRBJ2-5; D possibly corresponds to TRBD1 (6 bases). From germline, CDR1 is SGHTA and CDR2 FQGNSA. With 5 bases removed from V and 9 bases from J, the gap between germline ends came to 16 bases. This CDR3 contains 13 residues. DNA of the CDR3: TGTGCCAGCAGCATGTCCGGGCAGGGGTCCCAGTACTTC. The encoded protein is CASSMSGQGSQYF.

This clone has only one observation. J is TRBJ1-1 and V is TRBV20-1; unclear D gene. This CDR3 spans 11 amino acids. Trimming left V 6 bases short and J 8 bases short, with 13 bases between. Germline assignment: CDR1 DFQATT and CDR2 SNEGSKA (reference sequence). CDR3 region: CSATRLYEAFF. CDR3 bases: TGCAGTGCCACGAGGTTATACGAAGCTTTCTTT.

This clone was recorded once. The V call is TRBV18, the J call TRBJ2-7; 7 bases align to TRBD2. Germline V CDR1 and CDR2: KGHSH, LQKENI. V was pared by 3 bases and J by 0 bases, with 5 bases of the junction left unmatched. The CDR3 spans 15 residues. The DNA of the CDR3 is TGTGCCAGCTCACCGGACGGGGGGACCTCCTACGAGCAGTACTTC. Protein sequence: CASSPDGGTSYEQYF.

The chain is built from TRBV27 and TRBJ1-4; 9 nucleotides line up with TRBD1. This CDR3 has 16 residues. V lost 5 bases to trimming and J lost 8 bases; unmatched junction nucleotides: 12. Germline V gene lookup returns CDR1 MNHEY and CDR2 SMNVEV (reference sequence). The CDR3 protein is CASSLRDRVWGEKLFF. CDR3 in DNA: TGTGCCAGCAGTCTACGGGACAGGGTTTGGGGGGAAAAACTGTTTTTT.

CDR3 residues: CASSRPSGGLETQYF. DNA of the CDR3: TGTGCCAGCAGCCGGCCTAGCGGGGGGCTGGAGACCCAGTACTTC. The J gene is TRBJ2-5, the V gene TRBV13, with 11 positions matching TRBD2. The CDR3 totals 15 residues. Germline CDR1 is PRHDT and CDR2 is FYEKMQ (reference sequence). The junction had 7 bases not matched to a gene; V was cut back by 5 bases and J by 5 bases.

The chain is built from TRBV25-1 and TRBJ1-3, with D possibly being TRBD1 (5 bases). The CDR3 contains 13 residues. Germline V gene sequence: CDR1 MGHDK, CDR2 SYGVNS. Trimming pared 7 bases from V and 2 bases from J, leaving 9 bases between. For the CDR3, the DNA is TGTGCCAGCACCCGGGGACCTGGAAACACCATATATTTT. Protein: CASTRGPGNTIYF.

This chain uses TRBV7-3 with TRBJ2-2; the D is unclear. Trimming cost V 3 bases and J 6 bases, with 2 bases left between them. CDR1 is SGHTA, CDR2 FQGTGA, per germline. This CDR3 has 11 amino acids. The CDR3: CASSFAGELFF. The DNA for the CDR3 is TGTGCCAGCAGCTTTGCCGGGGAGCTGTTTTTT.